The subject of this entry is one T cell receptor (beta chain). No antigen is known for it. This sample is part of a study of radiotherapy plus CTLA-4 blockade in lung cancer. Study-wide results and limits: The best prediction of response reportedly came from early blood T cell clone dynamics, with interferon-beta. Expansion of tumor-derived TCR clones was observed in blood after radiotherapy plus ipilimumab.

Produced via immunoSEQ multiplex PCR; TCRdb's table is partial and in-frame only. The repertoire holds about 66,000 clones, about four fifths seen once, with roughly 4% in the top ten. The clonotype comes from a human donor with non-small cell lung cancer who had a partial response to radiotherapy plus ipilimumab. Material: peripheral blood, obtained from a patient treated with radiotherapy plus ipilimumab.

CDR3 sequence reads: CASRLAQEQFF. CDR3 coding DNA: TGTGCCAGCAGACTAGCCCAAGAGCAGTTCTTC. The V call is TRBV27, the J call TRBJ2-1, with TRBD2 as a possible D gene (6 bases). Trimming took 6 bases from V and 10 from J, leaving 10 bases between them. Germline V gene data show CDR1 as MNHEY and CDR2 as SMNVEV (reference sequence). The CDR3 totals 11 residues.